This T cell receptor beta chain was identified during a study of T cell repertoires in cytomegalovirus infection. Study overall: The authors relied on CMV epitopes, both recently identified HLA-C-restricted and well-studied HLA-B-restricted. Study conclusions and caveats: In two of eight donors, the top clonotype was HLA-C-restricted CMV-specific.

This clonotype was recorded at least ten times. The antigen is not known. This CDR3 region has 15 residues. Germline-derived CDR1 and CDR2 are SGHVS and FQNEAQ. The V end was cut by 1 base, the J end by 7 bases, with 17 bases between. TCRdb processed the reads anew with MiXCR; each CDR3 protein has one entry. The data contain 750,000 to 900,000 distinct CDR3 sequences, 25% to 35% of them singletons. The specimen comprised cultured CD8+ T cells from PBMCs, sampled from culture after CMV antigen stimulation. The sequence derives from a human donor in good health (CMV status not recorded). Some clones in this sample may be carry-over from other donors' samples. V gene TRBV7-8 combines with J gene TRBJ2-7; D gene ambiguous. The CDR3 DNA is TGTGCCAGCAGCTTAGGTTTACTAACTCGAGAGGAGCAGTACGTC. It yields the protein CASSLGLLTREEQYV.